Shown below are 7 T cell receptor beta chains from a single sample sequenced in a study of shared clonotypes between healthy human individuals. Only in-frame clones appear in the TCRdb table, and some are missing; sequencing was by immunoSEQ multiplex PCR. The sample yields about 2.3 million clones, about nine tenths seen once. The sample comprised naive CD4+ T cells from PBMCs. Sample subset: CD45RA+ positively selected. These receptor sequences come from a man aged 18 to 35 in good health. Some clones in this sample may be carry-over from other donors' samples.

V is TRBV6-1 and J is TRBJ2-3; 11 nucleotides match TRBD2. Germline CDR1 and CDR2: MNHNS and SASEGT. V lost 2 bases and J lost 4; bases outside the gene matches: 5. The CDR3 is 16 residues long. The CDR3 loop reads CASSEKIAGGPDTQYF. Here the CDR3 DNA reads TGTGCCAGCAGTGAAAAGATAGCGGGGGGGCCAGATACGCAGTATTTT.

This chain connects TRBV5-8 to TRBJ2-1; no reliable D call. The CDR3 consists of 11 residues. Trimming stripped 4 bases from V and 11 bases from J, with 10 bases between. The germline V gene encodes CDR1 SGHTS and CDR2 YDEGEE. In nucleotides, the CDR3 is TGTGCCAGCAGCCGACTGGGCCAGCAGTTCTTC. Its translation is CASSRLGQQFF. The entire variable domain, with the rest obtained from reference TRBV5-8 and TRBJ2-1, is as follows: EAGVTQSPTHLIKTRGQQATLRCSPISGHTSVYWYQQALGLGLQFLLWYDEGEERNRGNFPPRFSGRQFPNYSSELNVNALELEDSALYLCASSRLGQQFFGPGTRLTVL.

The chain combines TRBV12-5 with TRBJ2-3, with D possibly matching TRBD2 (6 bases). In germline, CDR1 is LGHNT, CDR2 FRNRAP. The V end lost 4 bases, the J end lost 2 bases, and 16 bases lay between the germline ends. The CDR3 runs 16 residues. CDR3 protein: CASGSPGESVTDTQYF. The CDR3 DNA reads as TGTGCTAGTGGTTCGCCGGGAGAGTCAGTCACAGATACGCAGTATTTT.

A word on this clone: Other nucleotide sequences in the sample specify the same CDR3. The V and J genes are TRBV27 and TRBJ2-3; D is uncertain. Trimming removed 5 bases from V and 4 bases from J, with 7 bases in between. Germline assignment: CDR1 MNHEY and CDR2 SMNVEV (reference sequence). The CDR3 loop spans 12 amino acids. CDR3 DNA sequence: TGTGCCAGCAGTCGGAGCGCAGATACGCAGTATTTT. Encoded protein: CASSRSADTQYF.

This clone appeared once. The chain joins TRBV28 to TRBJ2-5; D is perhaps TRBD1 (6 bases). The ends were cut back, 10 bases at V and 8 bases at J, with 14 bases in the middle. CDR3 size: 11 residues. The germline V gene encodes CDR1 MDHEN and CDR2 SYDVKM. CDR3 protein: CATEQGRTQYF. DNA for the CDR3: TGTGCCACCGAACAGGGTAGAACCCAGTACTTC.

The V gene is TRBV10-3, the J gene TRBJ2-2; D is ambiguous. This CDR3 region has 19 residues. CDR1 and CDR2 from the germline V gene are ENHRY and SYGVKD. V was shortened by 0 bases and J by 0 bases, with 17 bases between the two germline ends. The CDR3 nucleotides read TGTGCCATCAGTGAGTCGAGACTTCTAATCTACGCGAACACCGGGGAGCTGTTTTTT. Translating gives CAISESRLLIYANTGELFF.

V is TRBV5-4 and J is TRBJ1-2; the D is unclear. With 1 base removed from V and 4 bases from J, the gap between germline ends came to 8 bases. The germline V gene has CDR1 SGHNT and CDR2 YYREEE (reference sequence). The CDR3 runs 13 residues. CDR3: CASSLWRAYGYTF. The CDR3 coding sequence is TGTGCCAGCAGCTTGTGGAGGGCCTATGGCTACACCTTC.